This TCR beta chain comes out of a study of monozygotic twins with inflammatory bowel disease. Whole-study findings and limits: Among patients, repertoires may have gained variability from differing immunosuppressive treatments. In these data, no single strong IBD-associated signal or clonotype received support. No difference was seen in repertoire similarity between concordant and discordant twins, possibly from limited power.

CDR1 and CDR2 from the germline V gene are DFQATT and SNEGSKA (reference sequence). The CDR3 runs 12 residues. Note on this clonotype: Its antigen is unidentified.

TCR libraries each used around 3.5 ug of total RNA. TCRdb derives one entry per CDR3 protein from the 5' RACE reads, leaving out DNA. The table gives a few hundred thousand distinct CDR3 sequences; the top ten clones make up 1.5% to 2% of it. The specimen sequenced was blood. The TCR originated in a human donor with ulcerative colitis or Crohn's disease, or a healthy co-twin of an affected twin (not recorded which). The rearrangement joins TRBV20-1 to TRBJ1-2. CDR3 loop: CSALEANYGHTF.